This T cell receptor beta chain stems from a study of cytomegalovirus exposure and HLA in healthy donors (dated by TCRdb to 2015 to 2018). Study-wide context: In an earlier analysis of roughly 590 of the donors, about 260 Gb of sequence data and 95 million to 130 million unique TCR beta sequences from roughly 200 million T cells were reported. An earlier analysis of several hundred of the donors applied high-throughput TCR beta sequencing to assess whether each TCR beta V gene segment acted as functional or pseudogenic. In a later analysis, previously published TCR beta repertoires from hundreds of donors were re-analyzed and high-resolution HLA genotyping was added so that TCR occurrence patterns could be studied. Approximately 310 gigabases of sequencing data and approximately 85 million unique TCR sequences were included in an early release covering under 650 HLA-typed donors. Because of strong linkage in the cohort, roughly five DR-DQ haplotypes were treated as single units for association and clustering. Both class I and class II loci were covered by HLA typing, at four-digit resolution. The study profiled the T cell repertoires of fewer than 850 subjects by immunosequencing and related them to cytomegalovirus serostatus. To predict cytomegalovirus infection status, the study combined high-throughput TCR immunosequencing, statistical association of individual TCRs with disease status, and machine learning. Among 300 to 450 genotyped donors of the cohort, an average of around 240,000 unique TCR beta nucleotide sequences were sequenced per donor, about a sixth of them non-productive. Rather than using new phenotypic data, the later analysis identified candidate immune exposures from TCR beta sequences and from how often those sequences occurred across donors. Of the 350 to 450 genotyped donors, roughly 76% were placed in the genetic ancestry cluster associated with self-reported Caucasian donors. Donor age, sex, ethnicity and CMV serostatus were collected together with the repertoire data. The number of typed donors differed by locus: about 620-640 for A, B, C, DRB1 and DQB1; 522 for DQA1; 606 for DPA1; and 450 to 480 for DPB1. All discovery cohort repertoires had been generated using a single sequencing platform. Genome-wide SNP genotypes for about 65% of the 666 donors were used in a later genetic analysis, which treated that subset as a discovery cohort. The aim of the study was to test whether cataloging public T cell receptors could identify signatures of past pathogen exposure. Besides the first cohort of roughly 700 subjects, a separate validation cohort made up of over a hundred different subjects was used.

The cohort was made up of hundreds of healthy bone marrow donors. At the time of sampling, all cohort members were nominally healthy, though unrecorded immune exposures were likely present. The donor tested CMV seronegative and was one of the 352 seronegative cohort members. Each donor provided a peripheral blood sample, and peripheral blood mononuclear cells were used for TCR beta sequencing. The Qiagen DNeasy Blood Extraction Kit was used to extract genomic DNA from the blood cell samples. Study-level results and caveats: In a later genetic analysis, a missense DCLRE1C variant was associated with V-gene and J-gene trimming of TCR beta chains, and the association was replicated in an independent cohort. In this cohort, only TCR beta chains were sequenced, and detectable features were limited by the absence of alpha or paired-chain data. In a later genetic analysis, fewer N-insertions in productive TCRs were reported among donors in an Asian-associated ancestry cluster than the 666-donor mean. In the study, some 160 TCR beta chains were listed as associated with cytomegalovirus. A further reported finding was that TCR beta sequences accurately predicted the HLA-A and HLA-B alleles for most subjects in the first cohort. Immune exposure information for the cohort was limited to CMV serostatus. Cytomegalovirus status was reported to be diagnosed by the classifier with high specificity and sensitivity in both the original and validation cohorts. Correlated functional status among segregating V segments might reflect linkage disequilibrium, but an unknown experimental factor could not be ruled out. The authors suggested that the approach could potentially be extended to other disease states and immunological phenotypes. A cluster of highly shared sequence variants was judged likely to represent a technical artifact of the sequencing pipeline. Because HLA typing was unavailable for some donors at each locus, only the typed subset was used in association tests. Because counts were too low, approximately 18 rarely observed V segments, including chromosome 9 orphons, were excluded from the earlier analysis of 587 of the donors. Specific HLA alleles were associated with some 15,000 TCR beta sequences at a false discovery rate of 0.05 in a later analysis. In a later analysis, the rate of TCR association differed among HLA loci, with DRB1 alleles having the most associated TCRs and HLA-C alleles having the fewest. Strong co-occurrence of HLA alleles, especially DR and DQ, made assigning TCR associations to individual alleles difficult. Across donors, most TCR sequences were observed very rarely, whereas some public TCRs were present in many individuals. Some IMGT-functional V segments, including TRBV6-2 and TRBV6-3, could not be told apart with the 87-base-pair reads, so those segments were excluded. Most CMV-associated TCR beta chains appeared to be HLA-restricted in a later analysis, and the HLA associations seemed to be driven largely by CMV exposure. The presence/absence analyses assumed that sequencing depth was roughly uniform across donors, and that assumption may not be true. A few of the identified cytomegalovirus-associated TCR beta chains were confirmed in vitro to be specific for cytomegalovirus antigens. A later analysis found that HLA-associated TCR beta chains were more clonally expanded and had lower generation probabilities than equally common non-associated chains. A later analysis reported that several top co-occurrence clusters appeared linked to parvovirus B19, influenza, CMV and Epstein-Barr virus. In an earlier analysis of around 600 of the donors, most TCR beta V segments were observed in productive rearrangements about 87% or about 30% of the time, broadly matching IMGT annotations.

As to this clone: Its antigen is unknown.

The library was made by the immunoSEQ multiplex PCR assay. A mixture of 60 forward primers for TCR Vbeta segments and 13 reverse primers for TCR Jbeta segments was used in the multiplex PCR. The CDR3 region of rearranged TCR beta genes was amplified from genomic DNA by a multiplex PCR assay. The amplified TCR beta libraries were sequenced on the Illumina HiSeq System as 87-base-pair reads. The original pipeline was this. A later analysis tallied 80 million to 95 million unique TCR beta chains across the 640 or so repertoires, and some 12 million of those chains were shared by two or more donors. A nearest-neighbor algorithm error-corrected the raw reads and collapsed the reads into unique sequences, merging closely related sequences to remove PCR and sequencing errors. V, D and J gene segments were assigned by aligning CDR3 sequences to IMGT reference sequences. For a sequence to be retained, a match of at least six nucleotides was required to both a V gene segment and a J gene segment. Rearrangements were called productive when the CDR3 lacked stop codons and stayed in frame with V and J; all others were non-productive. Following IMGT convention, CDR3 was defined as the stretch from the second conserved V-encoded cysteine up to the conserved J-encoded phenylalanine. The earlier analysis of about 500 of the donors excluded sequences that lacked an unambiguous match to a single V gene segment. In an earlier analysis of some 590 of the donors, V segments were called functional above 56.7% productive rearrangements and were called segregating when the between-donor standard deviation exceeded 5%. A statistical classification framework was built for diagnosing cytomegalovirus status from the catalog of TCR beta chain sequences. V and J gene assignment, in a later analysis, came from comparing TCR nucleotide sequences with IMGT/GENE-DB human TR gene sequences. Using the TCRdist pipeline, a later analysis assigned CDR3 sequences along with most-parsimonious VDJ recombination scenarios. A later analysis defined each TCR beta chain by its CDR3 amino acid sequence plus V-gene family, and excluded reads lacking a unique V-gene family. To address suspected cross-contamination and a sequencing artifact, a later analysis removed around 600 highly shared, low-generation-probability nucleotide sequences. For each public chain, a later analysis derived a clonal expansion index from normalized ranks of inferred template counts within each repertoire. A later analysis computed generation probabilities with a VDJ recombination model fitted to out-of-frame rearrangements, and checked the results against IGoR. A later analysis scored TCR-TCR, TCR-HLA and TCR-CMV co-occurrence with hypergeometric tests, applying a repertoire-size bias correction to TCR pairs. A later analysis estimated false discovery rates by permuting HLA or CMV assignments 20 times. In a later analysis, co-occurring TCRs were grouped using DBSCAN, and TCRdist sequence similarity was added for clustering within HLA-allele-positive subsets. Repertoires with fewer than 30,000 or more than 120,000 public chains, plus five repertoires with anomalous nucleotide sharing, were excluded from co-occurrence clustering. TCRdb took over this immuneACCESS table, retaining in-frame rearrangements with V and J assigned. Such tables are incomplete; in checked studies, under half of the missing clones stem from an unresolved V gene, and the remainder is unexplained. That table supplies the V and J calls and clone size; D and trimming were determined from the DNA. The data table for this sample lists some 76,000 clones. The ten largest clones take up roughly 0.9% of the sample.

From the cysteine through the phenylalanine, the CDR3 covers 16 amino acids. Only the CDR3 DNA stays, 48 bases, in frame from base 1. CDR1 is given as MNHNS and CDR2 as SASEGT, both from the germline V gene. Germline trimming amounts to 1 base on V and 4 bases on J, with 4 as the count of junction bases outside the gene matches. This chain joins TRBV6-1 to TRBJ2-4, and 10 bases in between align with TRBD1. This clonotype originated in a boy aged 5-17 years in good health and CMV-seronegative. The specimen sequenced was PBMCs. The CDR3 region reads CASSEGWGQGKNIQYF. The base sequence is TGTGCCAGCAGTGAAGGGTGGGGACAGGGGAAAAACATTCAGTACTTC.